The 27 T cell receptor beta chains below all came from one sample that was sequenced in a study of identical twins. One entry per CDR3 protein, called by TCRdb with MiXCR from the 5' RACE reads. The table records roughly 350,000 distinct CDR3 sequences, roughly 9% of them present only once. The specimen sequenced was naive T cells sorted from blood. These receptors were taken from a woman in her forties or fifties in good health.

As regards this clonotype: This may come from a read error, since a much larger clone is one base off. The gene calls are TRBV7-9 and TRBJ1-1; unclear D gene. The germline gives CDR1 SEHNR, CDR2 FQNEAQ (reference sequence). This CDR3 region has 14 residues. The CDR3 here is CASSPRIMNPEAFF. The CDR3, as DNA: TGTGCCAGCTCCCCCCGGATAATGAACCCTGAAGCTTTCTTT.

This clonotype was observed many times. The rearrangement uses TRBV12-3 or TRBV12-4 and TRBJ2-5, with TRBD1 matching 7 bases. This CDR3 region has 14 residues. V lost 5 bases and J lost 1; bases outside the gene matches: 4. CDR3: CASSPGQLQETQYF. The CDR3 nucleotides are TGTGCCAGCAGTCCGGGACAGCTCCAAGAGACCCAGTACTTC.

This clonotype was found a few times. The rearrangement uses TRBV20-1 and TRBJ1-1, with D possibly TRBD1 on 6 matching bases. Trimming removed 1 base at V and 11 bases at J, with 14 bases between. Germline CDR1 and CDR2: DFQATT and SNEGSKA (reference sequence). The CDR3 has 12 residues. The CDR3 reads CSARGGGGKAFF. The CDR3 DNA is TGCAGTGCTAGAGGGGGAGGGGGGAAGGCTTTCTTT.

This clonotype was detected ten times or more. The chain couples TRBV9 to TRBJ2-1; maybe TRBD2 (7 bases). Germline-derived CDR1 and CDR2 are SGDLS and YYNGEE. Trimming stripped 4 bases from V and 6 bases from J, with 20 bases between. The CDR3 contains 16 residues. CDR3: CASSSRGGDYLNEQFF. As DNA, the CDR3 is TGTGCCAGCAGCTCCCGAGGGGGGGACTATCTCAATGAGCAGTTCTTC.

V gene TRBV3-1 combines with J gene TRBJ2-3, with 8 positions matching TRBD2. Germline trimming cut 0 bases from V and 6 bases from J; bases unmatched to any gene: 11. This CDR3 comprises 17 residues. CDR1 and CDR2 (germline): LGHDT, YNNKEL (reference sequence). The CDR3 DNA follows: TGTGCCAGCAGCCAAGAAGCCAGCGGGAGTTTATCTGATACGCAGTATTTT. Translation: CASSQEASGSLSDTQYF.

In this sample, this clonotype turned up many times. This chain links TRBV7-9 with TRBJ1-6; D may be TRBD1 (5 bases). The CDR3 extends over 14 amino acids. Trimming stripped 3 bases from V and 5 bases from J, with 8 bases between. Germline values: CDR1 SEHNR, CDR2 FQNEAQ (reference sequence). Here the CDR3 DNA reads TGTGCCAGCAGCTTGGGGGGGAATAATTCACCCCTCCACTTT. Translation gives CASSLGGNNSPLHF.

The chain employs TRBV5-6 and TRBJ2-7, with D tentatively TRBD1 or TRBD2 (5 bases each). The CDR3 has 14 residues. Germline assignment: CDR1 SGHDT and CDR2 YYEEEE. The germline V and J ends were trimmed by 0 bases and 2 bases, with 9 bases remaining between them. The CDR3 DNA follows: TGTGCCAGCAGCTTGGTGGGGACCGCCTACGAGCAGTACTTC. Protein sequence: CASSLVGTAYEQYF.

In this sample, this clonotype turned up many times. This chain connects TRBV2 to TRBJ2-7, with D uncertain. CDR3 length: 13 residues. CDR1 is SNHLY, CDR2 FYNNEI, per germline. V was clipped by 4 bases and J by 5 bases, with 12 bases between them. The CDR3 sequence: CASSAMGYHEQYV. CDR3 bases: TGTGCCAGCAGTGCGATGGGATACCACGAGCAGTACGTC.

The chain employs TRBV5-6 and TRBJ2-1; D possibly corresponds to TRBD2 (5 bases). Looked up from germline, CDR1 is SGHDT and CDR2 is YYEEEE. The germline V and J ends were trimmed by 10 bases and 4 bases, with 12 bases remaining between them. The CDR3 is 12 amino acids. Here the CDR3 reads CAGRSGYNEQFF. Written as DNA, the CDR3 is TGTGCCGGACGAAGCGGATACAATGAGCAGTTCTTC.

The V call is TRBV19, the J call TRBJ2-2; no firm D call. This CDR3 is 13 amino acids long. V was clipped by 2 bases and J by 5 bases, with 6 bases between them. CDR1 is LNHDA and CDR2 is SQIVND in the germline V gene (reference sequence). CDR3: CASSISETGELFF. The DNA of the CDR3 is TGTGCCAGTAGTATATCCGAGACCGGGGAGCTGTTTTTT.

J is TRBJ2-5 and V is TRBV11-2; D might be TRBD1 (5 bases). Germline lookup yields CDR1 SGHAT and CDR2 FQNNGV. This CDR3 has 15 residues. V lost 2 bases and J lost 4, with 14 bases in between. CDR3 in amino acids: CASSLIRGSRETQYF. CDR3 DNA: TGTGCCAGCAGCTTAATTAGGGGAAGCCGAGAGACCCAGTACTTC.

In its sample, this clonotype was seen a few times. The V gene is TRBV11-1, the J gene TRBJ2-7; D gene uncertain. CDR3 length: 12 residues. Germline values: CDR1 SGHAT, CDR2 FQDESV (reference sequence). V lost 1 base, J lost 6 bases, and 7 bases lay in between. The CDR3 DNA sequence: TGTGCCAGCAGCTTAGTACATTCCGAGCAGTACTTC. This sequence encodes CASSLVHSEQYF.

J is TRBJ2-5 and V is TRBV7-9; D may be TRBD2 (5 bases). Germline V CDR1 and CDR2: SEHNR, FQNEAQ (reference sequence). The length of the CDR3 is 13 residues. V was shortened by 1 base and J by 5 bases, with 8 bases between the two germline ends. This CDR3 is CASSLDSGETQYF. CDR3 in DNA: TGTGCCAGCAGCTTAGACTCGGGGGAGACCCAGTACTTC.

This sequence joins TRBV20-1 and TRBJ1-2, with 7 bases identical to TRBD1. Trimming at V came to 5 bases and at J to 2 bases, leaving 2 bases not matched to a gene. The CDR3 length is 12 residues. The germline V gene has CDR1 DFQATT and CDR2 SNEGSKA (reference sequence). The CDR3 region is CSAGQANYGYTF. The CDR3 DNA sequence: TGCAGTGCTGGACAGGCCAACTATGGCTACACCTTC.

The gene calls are TRBV7-9 and TRBJ1-5; no clear D. Trimming removed 3 bases from V and 9 bases from J, with 12 bases in between. The CDR3 consists of 13 residues. Germline lookup yields CDR1 SEHNR and CDR2 FQNEAQ (reference sequence). The CDR3 DNA reads TGTGCCAGCAGCTTTAGCGAACTGATGCCCCAGCATTTT. Amino acids: CASSFSELMPQHF.

This clonotype was observed a handful of times. Germline and junction disagree at one end, which may indicate a read error. The V gene is TRBV7-7, the J gene TRBJ2-3; D perhaps matches TRBD2 (5 bases). Germline V lookup: CDR1 SSHAT, CDR2 FNYEAQ (reference sequence). The CDR3 is 16 amino acids. The CDR3 region is CASSFPRRVGTDTQYF. CDR3 DNA sequence: TGTGCTAGCAGCTTCCCCCGGCGGGTTGGCACAGATACGCAGTATTTT.

This clonotype was found many times. The chain uses TRBV12-3 or TRBV12-4 and TRBJ1-2; D not resolved. CDR3 size: 13 residues. Trimming cost V 1 base and J 4 bases, with 7 bases left between them. The CDR3 protein is CASSLEMVYGYTF. The CDR3 coding sequence is TGTGCCAGCAGTTTAGAGATGGTCTATGGCTACACCTTC.

This sequence joins TRBV19 and TRBJ1-1, with D possibly TRBD1 on 6 matching bases. Trimming took 6 bases from V and 1 from J, leaving 12 bases between them. From germline, CDR1 is LNHDA and CDR2 SQIVND (reference sequence). The CDR3 runs to 14 residues. The DNA for the CDR3 is TGTGCCAGTAGGGGGCCGGGGGCGAACACTGAAGCTTTCTTT. Protein sequence: CASRGPGANTEAFF.

The rearrangement joins TRBV29-1 to TRBJ2-3, with a weak D call TRBD2 (7 bases). Trimming cost V 3 bases and J 5 bases, with 27 bases left between them. CDR3 length: 18 residues. CDR1 and CDR2 (germline): SQVTM, ANQGSEA. CDR3 sequence: CSVDGEGVGPVDGDTQYF. The CDR3 region has the DNA TGCAGCGTTGATGGGGAGGGGGTCGGGCCCGTTGACGGAGATACGCAGTATTTT.

This chain joins TRBV25-1 and TRBJ2-5, with 9 positions matching TRBD2. Germline V gene lookup returns CDR1 MGHDK and CDR2 SYGVNS. Unmatched junction bases numbered 3, after V lost 3 bases and J lost 4 bases. The CDR3 has 14 amino acids. The CDR3 DNA follows: TGTGCCAGCAGTGATAGCGGGGGACGAGAGACCCAGTACTTC. Translation gives CASSDSGGRETQYF.

Here the CDR3 DNA reads TGTGCCATCAGTGAGTACGGGACTAGAGACAATGAGCAGTTCTTC. Translation gives CAISEYGTRDNEQFF. The chain recombines TRBV10-3 with TRBJ2-1; 8 bases map to TRBD2. The CDR3 consists of 15 residues. The V gene end was trimmed by 1 base and the J gene end by 5 bases; junction bases not matched to a gene: 4. Germline V gene data show CDR1 as ENHRY and CDR2 as SYGVKD.

The J gene is TRBJ2-7, the V gene TRBV11-2; D might be TRBD2 (6 bases). Trimming removed 3 bases at V and 0 bases at J, with 9 bases between. The germline gives CDR1 SGHAT, CDR2 FQNNGV. There are 14 residues in the CDR3. CDR3: CASSFGLFSYEQYV. The DNA of the CDR3 is TGTGCCAGCAGCTTCGGACTATTCTCCTACGAGCAGTACGTC.

The gene calls are TRBV20-1 and TRBJ2-6; TRBD2 is a possible D gene (6 bases). Germline V lookup: CDR1 DFQATT, CDR2 SNEGSKA (reference sequence). The CDR3 runs 17 residues. The V and J ends lost 0 bases and 0 bases respectively, with 12 bases between them. The CDR3 region is CSARDFLDYSGANVLTF. The CDR3 nucleotides are TGCAGTGCTAGAGATTTTCTGGACTACTCTGGGGCCAACGTCCTGACTTTC.

Only a few counts were recorded for this clonotype. J is TRBJ2-1 and V is TRBV4-1; D might be TRBD1 or TRBD2, each matching 6 bases. Trimming cost V 0 bases and J 1 base, with 10 bases left between them. CDR3 length: 16 amino acids. Germline assignment: CDR1 MGHRA and CDR2 YSYEKL. The CDR3 nucleotides read TGCGCCAGCAGCCAAGATTGGAGGGGGTCCTACAATGAGCAGTTCTTC. It yields the protein CASSQDWRGSYNEQFF.

The chain recombines TRBV5-6 with TRBJ2-3; no reliable D call. Germline CDR1 reads SGHDT; CDR2 reads YYEEEE. The CDR3 extends over 13 amino acids. V lost 2 bases to trimming and J lost 8 bases, with 12 bases between them. CDR3 nucleotides: TGTGCCAGCAGCTTTGAGGTCAGTGGTACGCAGTATTTT. Translating gives CASSFEVSGTQYF.

The genes are TRBV7-9 and TRBJ2-7, with D possibly TRBD1 on 6 matching bases. The CDR3 covers 14 residues. Germline-derived CDR1 and CDR2 are SEHNR and FQNEAQ (reference sequence). Trimming shortened V by 9 bases and J by 0 bases, and 15 bases separated the two germline ends. CDR3 DNA sequence: TGTGCCAGTACGGGCGGACAGACCTCCTACGAGCAGTACTTC. This sequence encodes CASTGGQTSYEQYF.

A few counts support this clonotype. Here the CDR3 reads CASSSLGGLNLYNEQFF. The CDR3 DNA sequence: TGTGCCAGCAGCTCCCTGGGGGGGCTCAATCTATACAATGAGCAGTTCTTC. The V call is TRBV7-2, the J call TRBJ2-1; possibly TRBD2 for D (7 bases). There are 17 residues in the CDR3. V was clipped by 4 bases and J by 4 bases, with 20 bases between them. Per the germline V gene, CDR1 is SGHTA and CDR2 is FQGNSA.